What follows is one TCR beta chain and its context. Antigen: not known. Produced via immunoSEQ multiplex PCR; TCRdb's table is partial and in-frame only. Here the sample spans about 46,000 clones, under 85% being singletons. This entry comes from a study of vaccination effects on CD4 cells after COVID-19. Germline V gene sequence: CDR1 KGHSH, CDR2 LQKENI. This CDR3 is built from 15 residues. The junction had 8 bases not matched to a gene; V was cut back by 4 bases and J by 4 bases. Using viral peptide pools, the ViraFEST assay grew out antigen-specific CD4+ T cells prior to sequencing. Following culture for nine to ten days, CD4+ T cells were isolated. Each participant was administered two doses of either the BNT162b2 or the mRNA-1273 vaccine. The vaccine recipients had no prior SARS-CoV-2 infection, with negative nucleocapsid antibodies. Replacing half the medium with IL-2 medium was done on days 3 and 7.

This clonotype originated in a human donor who received a COVID-19 vaccine. The chain uses TRBV18 and TRBJ1-1; TRBD1 matches 8 bases. The sample consisted of CD4+ T cells from PBMCs cultured with HCoV-OC43 spike peptides, taken after COVID-19 vaccination. Subset described: HCoV-OC43 spike overlapping peptide pool stimulation. CDR3 in amino acids: CASSHYDRGGTEAFF. For the CDR3, the DNA is TGTGCCAGCTCACATTACGACAGGGGAGGCACTGAAGCTTTCTTT.